This T cell receptor (beta chain) comes out of a study of T cell changes during pregnancy in multiple sclerosis. Only in-frame clones appear in the TCRdb table, and some are missing; sequencing was by immunoSEQ multiplex PCR. This sample has more than 90,000 clones; around nine tenths occur once, and the top ten carry about 1.5%. CDR1 is DFQATT and CDR2 is SNEGSKA in the germline V gene (reference sequence). The CDR3 covers 11 residues. V dropped 5 bases and J dropped 5 bases, with 9 bases sitting between them. This rearrangement joins TRBV20-1 to TRBJ2-5; D may be TRBD1 (6 bases). The sequencing here drew on peripheral blood, taken in the third trimester of pregnancy. The receptor comes from a female donor with multiple sclerosis, enrolled in a pregnancy study. The CDR3 sequence is CSARDKETQYF. The CDR3 DNA sequence: TGCAGTGCTCGGGACAAGGAGACCCAGTACTTC.